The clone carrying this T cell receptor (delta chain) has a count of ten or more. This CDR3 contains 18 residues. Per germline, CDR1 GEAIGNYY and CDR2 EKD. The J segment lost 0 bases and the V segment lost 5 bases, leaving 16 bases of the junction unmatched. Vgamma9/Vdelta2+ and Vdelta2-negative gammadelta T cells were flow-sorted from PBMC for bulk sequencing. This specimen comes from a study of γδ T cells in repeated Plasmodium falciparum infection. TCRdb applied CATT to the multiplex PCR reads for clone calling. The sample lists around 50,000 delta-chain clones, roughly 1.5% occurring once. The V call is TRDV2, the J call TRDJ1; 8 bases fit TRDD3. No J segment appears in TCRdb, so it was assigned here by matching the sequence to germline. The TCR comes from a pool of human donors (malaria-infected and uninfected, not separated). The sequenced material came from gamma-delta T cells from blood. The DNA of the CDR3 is TGTGCCTGTGCCCCCCTTACTACTGGGGGTCAGTACACCGATAAACTCATCTTT. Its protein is CACAPLTTGGQYTDKLIF.